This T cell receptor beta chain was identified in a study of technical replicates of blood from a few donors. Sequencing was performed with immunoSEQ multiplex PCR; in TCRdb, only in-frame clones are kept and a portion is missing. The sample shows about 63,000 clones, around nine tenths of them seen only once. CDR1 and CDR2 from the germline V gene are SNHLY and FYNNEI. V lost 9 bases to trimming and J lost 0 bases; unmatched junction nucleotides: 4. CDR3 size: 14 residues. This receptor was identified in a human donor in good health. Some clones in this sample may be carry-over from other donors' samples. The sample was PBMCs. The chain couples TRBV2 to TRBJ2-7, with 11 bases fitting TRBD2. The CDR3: CAREGTSGSYEQYF. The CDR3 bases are TGTGCCAGAGAGGGGACTAGCGGCTCCTACGAGCAGTACTTC.